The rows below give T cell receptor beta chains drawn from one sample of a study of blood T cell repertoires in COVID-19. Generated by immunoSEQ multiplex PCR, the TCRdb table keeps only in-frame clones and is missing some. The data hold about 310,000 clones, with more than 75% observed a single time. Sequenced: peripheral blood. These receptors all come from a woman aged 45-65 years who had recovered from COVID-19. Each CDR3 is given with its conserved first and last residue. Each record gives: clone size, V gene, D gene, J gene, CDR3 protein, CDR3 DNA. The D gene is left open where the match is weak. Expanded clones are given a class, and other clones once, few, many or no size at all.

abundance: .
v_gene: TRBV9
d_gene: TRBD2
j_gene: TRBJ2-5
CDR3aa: CASSPSGPHGETQYF
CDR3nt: TGTGCCAGCAGCCCTAGCGGACCCCACGGGGAGACCCAGTACTTC

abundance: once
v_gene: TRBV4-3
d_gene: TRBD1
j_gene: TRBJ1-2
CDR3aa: CASSQDKGGWAGYTF
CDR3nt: TGCGCCAGCAGCCAAGATAAAGGGGGCTGGGCTGGCTACACCTTC

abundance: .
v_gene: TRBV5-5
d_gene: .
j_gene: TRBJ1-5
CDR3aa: CASSLGGSGGNQPQHF
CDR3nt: TGTGCCAGCAGCTTGGGAGGGAGTGGGGGGAATCAGCCCCAGCATTTT

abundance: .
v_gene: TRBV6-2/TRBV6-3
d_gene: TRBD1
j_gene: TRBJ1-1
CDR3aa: CASSPMDRGRAFF
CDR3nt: TGTGCCAGCAGCCCCATGGACAGGGGGAGAGCTTTCTTT

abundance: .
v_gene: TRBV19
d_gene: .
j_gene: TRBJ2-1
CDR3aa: CASSPVSYNEQFF
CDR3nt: TGTGCCAGTAGTCCCGTATCCTACAATGAGCAGTTCTTC

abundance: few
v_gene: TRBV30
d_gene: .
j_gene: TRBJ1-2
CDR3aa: CAWSVPGINYGYTF
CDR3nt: TGTGCCTGGAGTGTACCGGGGATTAACTATGGCTACACCTTC

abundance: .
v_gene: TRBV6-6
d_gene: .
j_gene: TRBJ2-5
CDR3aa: CASSYSASKETQYF
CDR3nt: TGTGCCAGCAGTTACTCGGCTAGTAAGGAGACCCAGTACTTC

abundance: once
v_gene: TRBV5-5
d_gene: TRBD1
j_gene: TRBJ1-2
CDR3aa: CASSWGQEAYGYTF
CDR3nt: TGTGCCAGCAGCTGGGGACAGGAGGCCTATGGCTACACCTTC

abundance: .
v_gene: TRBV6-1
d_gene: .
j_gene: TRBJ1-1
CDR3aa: CASSEAGVRSEAFF
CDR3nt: TGTGCCAGCAGTGAAGCGGGAGTCAGGTCTGAAGCTTTCTTT

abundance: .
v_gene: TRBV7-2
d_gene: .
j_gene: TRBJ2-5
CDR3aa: CASSLVAETQYF
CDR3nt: TGTGCCAGCAGCTTAGTTGCGGAGACCCAGTACTTC

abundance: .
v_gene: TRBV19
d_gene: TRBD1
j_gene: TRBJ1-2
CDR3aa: CASSIMDRDYYGYTF
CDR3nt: TGTGCCAGTAGTATAATGGACAGGGATTACTATGGCTACACCTTC

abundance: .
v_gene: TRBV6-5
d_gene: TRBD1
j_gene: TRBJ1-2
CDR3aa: CASSYSDRLNYGYTF
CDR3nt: TGTGCCAGCAGTTACTCGGACAGGCTAAACTATGGCTACACCTTC

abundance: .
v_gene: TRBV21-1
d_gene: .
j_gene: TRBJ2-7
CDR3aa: CASSGTENPYEQYF
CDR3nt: TGTGCCAGCAGCGGGACAGAGAACCCATACGAGCAGTACTTC

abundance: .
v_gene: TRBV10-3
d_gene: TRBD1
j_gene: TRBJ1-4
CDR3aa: CATADRGVNNEKLFF
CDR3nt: TGTGCCACCGCCGACAGGGGCGTTAATAATGAAAAACTGTTTTTT

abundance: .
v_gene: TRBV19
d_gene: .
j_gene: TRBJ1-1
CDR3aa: CASIGTGKASFF
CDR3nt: TGTGCCAGTATAGGCACGGGGAAGGCGTCTTTCTTT

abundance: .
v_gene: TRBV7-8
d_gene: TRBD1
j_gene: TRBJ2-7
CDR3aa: CASSLALQGQGRHEQYF
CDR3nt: TGTGCCAGCAGCTTAGCCCTCCAGGGACAGGGTCGCCACGAGCAGTACTTC

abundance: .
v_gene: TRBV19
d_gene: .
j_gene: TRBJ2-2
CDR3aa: CASSIGQSNTGELFF
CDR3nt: TGTGCCAGTAGTATAGGTCAGTCGAACACCGGGGAGCTGTTTTTT

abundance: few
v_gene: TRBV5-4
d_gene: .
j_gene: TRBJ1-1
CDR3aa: CASSLAPMNTEAFF
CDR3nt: TGTGCCAGCAGCTTAGCTCCTATGAACACTGAAGCTTTCTTT

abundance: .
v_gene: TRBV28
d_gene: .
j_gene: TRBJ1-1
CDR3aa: CAGGKGVTEAFF
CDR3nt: TGTGCCGGAGGAAAGGGTGTCACTGAAGCTTTCTTT

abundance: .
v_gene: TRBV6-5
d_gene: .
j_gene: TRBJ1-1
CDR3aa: CASRQGYEAFF
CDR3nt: TGTGCCAGCAGACAGGGTTATGAAGCTTTCTTT

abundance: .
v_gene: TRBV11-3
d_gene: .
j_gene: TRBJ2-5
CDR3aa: CASSHGRASLETQYF
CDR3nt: TGTGCCAGCAGCCACGGTCGGGCTAGCTTGGAGACCCAGTACTTC

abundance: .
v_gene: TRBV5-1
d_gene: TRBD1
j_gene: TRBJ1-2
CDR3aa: CASSLVGQGPYGYTF
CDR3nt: TGCGCCAGCAGCTTGGTGGGACAGGGGCCCTATGGCTACACCTTC

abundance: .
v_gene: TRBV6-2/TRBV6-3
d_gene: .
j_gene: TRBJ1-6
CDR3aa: CASSLRRGYNSPLHF
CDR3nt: TGTGCCAGCAGCCTGAGACGGGGCTATAATTCACCCCTCCACTTT

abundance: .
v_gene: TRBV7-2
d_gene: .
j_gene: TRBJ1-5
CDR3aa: CASSRGRQGPDFQHF
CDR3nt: TGTGCCAGCAGCCGTGGCCGGCAGGGCCCCGATTTCCAGCATTTT

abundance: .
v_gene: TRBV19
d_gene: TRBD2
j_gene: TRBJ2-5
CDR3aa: CASSKGTSVETQYF
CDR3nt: TGTGCCAGTAGTAAGGGGACTAGCGTAGAGACCCAGTACTTC

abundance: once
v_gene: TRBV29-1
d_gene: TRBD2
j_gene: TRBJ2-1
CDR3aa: CSVAGTSGRRSYNEQFF
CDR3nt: TGCAGCGTGGCCGGGACTAGCGGGAGGAGGTCCTACAATGAGCAGTTCTTC

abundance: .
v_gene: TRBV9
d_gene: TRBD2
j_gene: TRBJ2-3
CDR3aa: CASSVAGGGRGADTQYF
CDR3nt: TGTGCCAGCAGCGTAGCTGGGGGCGGGAGGGGGGCAGATACGCAGTATTTT

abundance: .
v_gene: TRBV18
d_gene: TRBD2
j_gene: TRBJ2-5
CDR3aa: CASSPLPQREGLETQYF
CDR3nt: TGTGCCAGCTCACCTCTACCTCAGCGGGAGGGCCTGGAGACCCAGTACTTC

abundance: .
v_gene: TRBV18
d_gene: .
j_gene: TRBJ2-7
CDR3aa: CASSPPGTYEQYF
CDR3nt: TGTGCCAGCTCACCCCCCGGGACCTACGAGCAGTACTTC

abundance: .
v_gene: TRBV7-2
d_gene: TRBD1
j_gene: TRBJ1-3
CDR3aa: CASSRGQSSGNTIYF
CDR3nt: TGTGCCAGCAGCAGGGGACAGTCCTCTGGAAACACCATATATTTT

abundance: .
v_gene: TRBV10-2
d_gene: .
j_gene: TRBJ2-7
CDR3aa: CASSEAGYEQYF
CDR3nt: TGCGCCAGCAGCGAGGCAGGCTACGAGCAGTACTTC

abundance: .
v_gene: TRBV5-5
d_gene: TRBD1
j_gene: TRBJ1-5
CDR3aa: CASSPGQGNQPQHF
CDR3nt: TGTGCCAGCAGCCCCGGACAGGGGAATCAGCCCCAGCATTTT

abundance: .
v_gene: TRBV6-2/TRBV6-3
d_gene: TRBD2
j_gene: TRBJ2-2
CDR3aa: CASSLASGRAPNTGELFF
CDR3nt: TGTGCCAGCAGCCTTGCTAGCGGGAGGGCCCCGAACACCGGGGAGCTGTTTTTT

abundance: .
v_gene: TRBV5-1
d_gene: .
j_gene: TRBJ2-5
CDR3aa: CASSPQDSFETQYF
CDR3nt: TGCGCCAGCAGCCCCCAGGACTCCTTCGAGACCCAGTACTTC

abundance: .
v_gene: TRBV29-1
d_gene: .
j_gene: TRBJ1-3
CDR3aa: CSVQGSGNTIYF
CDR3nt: TGCAGCGTCCAGGGTTCTGGAAACACCATATATTTT

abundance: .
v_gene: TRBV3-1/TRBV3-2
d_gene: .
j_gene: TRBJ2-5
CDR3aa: CASSRPTRWETQYF
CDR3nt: TGTGCCAGCAGCCGCCCGACTAGATGGGAGACCCAGTACTTC

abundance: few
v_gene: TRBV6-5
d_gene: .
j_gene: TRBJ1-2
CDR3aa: CASRQSNYGYTF
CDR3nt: TGTGCCAGCCGACAGTCTAACTATGGCTACACCTTC

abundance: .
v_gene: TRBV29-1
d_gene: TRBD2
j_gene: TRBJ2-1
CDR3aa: CSVVSGGFYNEQFF
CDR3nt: TGCAGCGTCGTTAGCGGGGGCTTCTACAATGAGCAGTTCTTC

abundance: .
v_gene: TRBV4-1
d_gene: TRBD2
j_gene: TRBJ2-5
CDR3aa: CASSLGTSGGGETQYF
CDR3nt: TGCGCCAGCAGCCTCGGGACTAGCGGGGGTGGGGAGACCCAGTACTTC

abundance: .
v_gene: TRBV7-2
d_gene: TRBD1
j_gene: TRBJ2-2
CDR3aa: CASSFDRGGAGELFF
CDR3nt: TGTGCCAGCAGCTTTGACAGGGGGGGTGCCGGGGAGCTGTTTTTT

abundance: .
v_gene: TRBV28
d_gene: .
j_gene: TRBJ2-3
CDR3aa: CASGGLSTDTQYF
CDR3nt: TGTGCCAGCGGCGGACTCAGCACAGATACGCAGTATTTT

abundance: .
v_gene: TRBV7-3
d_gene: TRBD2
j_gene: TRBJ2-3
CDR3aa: CASSLRAGPTDTQYF
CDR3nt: TGTGCCAGCAGCTTACGAGCGGGACCCACAGATACGCAGTATTTT

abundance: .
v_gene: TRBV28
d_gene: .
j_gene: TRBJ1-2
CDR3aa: CASNRQTASDTF
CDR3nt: TGTGCCAGCAATAGACAGACCGCCTCGGACACCTTC

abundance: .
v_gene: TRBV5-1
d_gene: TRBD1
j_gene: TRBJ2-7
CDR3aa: CASSLVSGQGYEQYF
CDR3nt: TGCGCCAGCAGCTTGGTTTCCGGACAGGGCTACGAGCAGTACTTC